These T cell receptor beta chains were read from a single sample in a study of blood T cell repertoires in COVID-19. Clones were sequenced by immunoSEQ multiplex PCR, and TCRdb holds only the in-frame ones, with some missing. The sample holds 120,000 to 150,000 clones, more than 75% seen once. Sequenced input: peripheral blood. The receptors stem from a man aged 55 to 69 with active or convalescent COVID-19. Each CDR3 is given with its conserved first and last residue. D genes are given only for firm matches. Only some rows state a clone size, as once, few, many or a class for expanded clones.

V	J	size	length	D	CDR3	DNA
TRBV6-2/TRBV6-3	TRBJ2-5	once	16	TRBD2	CASSSRLAGGGETQYF	TGTGCCAGCAGTTCCCGACTAGCGGGAGGCGGGGAGACCCAGTACTTC
TRBV10-3	TRBJ2-1	NA	15	TRBD1	CAISQTGADYNEQFF	TGTGCCATCAGTCAGACAGGGGCGGACTACAATGAGCAGTTCTTC
TRBV28	TRBJ2-3	NA	18	TRBD2	CASSLPNRGGVRTDTQYF	TGTGCCAGCAGTTTGCCCAACCGGGGGGGAGTGCGCACAGATACGCAGTATTTT
TRBV28	TRBJ1-3	NA	16	TRBD1	CASRLPGQFLGNTIYF	TGTGCCAGCAGACTACCGGGACAGTTCTTAGGAAACACCATATATTTT
TRBV30	TRBJ1-2	once	15	TRBD1	CAWTRLGWDSYGYTF	TGTGCCTGGACCAGACTTGGTTGGGACAGCTATGGCTACACCTTC
TRBV9	TRBJ2-2	few	15	TRBD2	CASSVGGSIIGELFF	TGTGCCAGCAGCGTAGGCGGGAGCATTATCGGGGAGCTGTTTTTT
TRBV18	TRBJ2-3	NA	16	NA	CASSPEPGQSTDTQYF	TGTGCCAGCTCACCCGAGCCGGGACAAAGCACAGATACGCAGTATTTT
TRBV6-5	TRBJ1-1	few	13	TRBD1	CASMGTGRPEAFF	TGTGCCAGCATGGGGACAGGGAGACCTGAAGCTTTCTTT
TRBV19	TRBJ2-7	few	14	TRBD1	CASSIDATGYEQYF	TGTGCCAGTAGTATAGACGCGACAGGGTACGAGCAGTACTTC
TRBV29-1	TRBJ1-2	NA	10	TRBD1	CSVHDREDTF	TGCAGCGTTCACGACAGGGAGGACACCTTC
TRBV4-1	TRBJ1-5	NA	15	NA	CASSQTENSNQPQHF	TGCGCCAGCAGCCAGACAGAAAATAGCAATCAGCCCCAGCATTTT
TRBV19	TRBJ1-3	NA	12	TRBD1	CATQGGGNTIYF	TGTGCCACTCAGGGGGGAGGAAACACCATATATTTT
TRBV5-1	TRBJ2-3	once	15	NA	CASSSTGKTTDTQYF	TGCGCCAGCAGCTCGACAGGAAAAACCACAGATACGCAGTATTTT
TRBV3-1/TRBV3-2	TRBJ2-5	NA	17	TRBD2	CASSQGGIAGGMETQYF	TGTGCCAGCAGCCAAGGGGGGATAGCGGGAGGCATGGAGACCCAGTACTTC
TRBV6-5	TRBJ1-1	NA	13	TRBD1	CASSLGTGGEAFF	TGTGCCAGCAGCCTCGGGACAGGCGGAGAAGCTTTCTTT
TRBV28	TRBJ2-1	NA	17	TRBD2	CASSFGIAGGAYNEQFF	TGTGCCAGCAGTTTCGGGATAGCGGGAGGGGCCTACAATGAGCAGTTCTTC
TRBV7-2	TRBJ2-7	NA	18	TRBD1	CASSLAIRTGGFSYEQYF	TGTGCCAGCAGCTTAGCAATCCGGACAGGGGGATTCTCCTACGAGCAGTACTTC
TRBV18	TRBJ1-6	NA	15	NA	CASSPRLDPNSPLHF	TGTGCCAGCTCACCACGTTTAGATCCTAATTCACCCCTCCACTTT
TRBV6-5	TRBJ1-5	NA	15	TRBD1	CASSYSGTANQPQHF	TGTGCCAGCAGTTACTCAGGGACAGCCAATCAGCCCCAGCATTTT
TRBV29-1	TRBJ2-3	NA	13	TRBD1	CSAGQTFTDTQYF	TGCAGCGCGGGACAGACGTTCACAGATACGCAGTATTTT
TRBV19	TRBJ2-1	NA	12	TRBD2	CASSGGYNEQFF	TGTGCCTCTAGCGGGGGGTACAATGAGCAGTTCTTC
TRBV18	TRBJ2-3	NA	13	TRBD1	CASLTGGLNTQYF	TGTGCCAGCTTGACAGGGGGCCTAAATACGCAGTATTTT
TRBV18	TRBJ2-7	few	19	TRBD2	CASSLLPPGLAGGRYEQYF	TGTGCCAGCTCACTCCTCCCTCCCGGACTAGCGGGAGGGCGCTACGAGCAGTACTTC